The subject of this entry is one T cell receptor (beta chain). No antigen is known for it. Unique-molecular-identifier-tagged TCR beta cDNA libraries were used. Input of roughly 0.9 to 11 million T cells yielded 400,000 to 550,000 cDNA molecules. MiXCR was run by TCRdb on the PCR reads, yielding one entry per CDR3 protein. The sample shows about 820,000 distinct CDR3 sequences, around 53% of them seen only once. The source of the sample is a study of post-analysis software for immune sequencing data. Germline-derived CDR1 and CDR2 are DFQATT and SNEGSKA (reference sequence). This CDR3 has 14 amino acids. Trimming removed 1 base at V and 4 bases at J, with 13 bases between. Whole-study findings and limits: When compared against controls, multiple sclerosis patients showed significantly lower normalized Chao1 diversity. There were a handful of TRBV segments more frequent in patients than controls, and TRBV5-6, TRBV5-1 and TRBV20-1 were among them.

This sequence joins TRBV20-1 and TRBJ2-5; D might be TRBD2 (6 bases). The sequenced sample consisted of blood. The receptor was isolated from a girl between 5 and 17 years old with multiple sclerosis. CDR3 DNA sequence: TGCAGTGCTAGAGTCCCGACTAGTCTAGAGACCCAGTACTTC. It translates to CSARVPTSLETQYF.